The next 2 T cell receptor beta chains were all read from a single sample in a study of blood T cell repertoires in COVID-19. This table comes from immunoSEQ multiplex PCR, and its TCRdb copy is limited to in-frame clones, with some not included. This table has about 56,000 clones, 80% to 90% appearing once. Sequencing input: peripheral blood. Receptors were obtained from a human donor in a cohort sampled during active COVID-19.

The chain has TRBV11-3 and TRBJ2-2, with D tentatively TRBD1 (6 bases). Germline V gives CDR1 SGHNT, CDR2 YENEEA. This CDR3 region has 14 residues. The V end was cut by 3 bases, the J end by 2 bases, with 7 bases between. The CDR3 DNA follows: TGTGCCAGCAGCTTCGGGACAAACACCGGGGAGCTGTTTTTT. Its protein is CASSFGTNTGELFF.

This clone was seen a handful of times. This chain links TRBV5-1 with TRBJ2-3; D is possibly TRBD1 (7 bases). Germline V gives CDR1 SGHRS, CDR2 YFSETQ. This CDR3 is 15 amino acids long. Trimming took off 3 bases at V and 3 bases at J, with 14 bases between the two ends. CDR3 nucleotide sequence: TGCGCCAGCAGCTCGTCAGGGGGGATGACAGATACGCAGTATTTT. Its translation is CASSSSGGMTDTQYF.